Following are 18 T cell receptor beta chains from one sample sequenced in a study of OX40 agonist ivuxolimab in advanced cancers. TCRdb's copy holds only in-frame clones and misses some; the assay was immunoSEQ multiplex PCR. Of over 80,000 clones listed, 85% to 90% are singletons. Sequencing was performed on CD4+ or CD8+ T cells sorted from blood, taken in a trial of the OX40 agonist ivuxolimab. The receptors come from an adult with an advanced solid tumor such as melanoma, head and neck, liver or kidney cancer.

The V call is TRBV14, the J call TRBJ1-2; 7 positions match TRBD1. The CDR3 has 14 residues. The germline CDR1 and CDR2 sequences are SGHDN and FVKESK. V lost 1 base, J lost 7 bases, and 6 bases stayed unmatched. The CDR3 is CASSQVKGAGGYTF. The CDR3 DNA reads TGTGCCAGCAGCCAAGTGAAGGGGGCGGGTGGCTACACCTTC.

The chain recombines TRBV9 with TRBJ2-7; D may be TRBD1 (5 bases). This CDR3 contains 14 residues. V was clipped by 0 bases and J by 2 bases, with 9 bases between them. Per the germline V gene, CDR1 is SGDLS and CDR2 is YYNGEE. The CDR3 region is CASSVEGLPYEQYF. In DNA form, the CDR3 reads TGTGCCAGCAGCGTAGAGGGGCTGCCCTACGAGCAGTACTTC.

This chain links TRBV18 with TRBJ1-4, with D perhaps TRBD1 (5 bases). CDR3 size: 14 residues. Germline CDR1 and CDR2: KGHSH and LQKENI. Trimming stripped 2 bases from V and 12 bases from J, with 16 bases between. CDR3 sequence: CASSPVTAPEELFF. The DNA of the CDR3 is TGTGCCAGCTCACCAGTGACAGCTCCGGAGGAACTGTTTTTT.

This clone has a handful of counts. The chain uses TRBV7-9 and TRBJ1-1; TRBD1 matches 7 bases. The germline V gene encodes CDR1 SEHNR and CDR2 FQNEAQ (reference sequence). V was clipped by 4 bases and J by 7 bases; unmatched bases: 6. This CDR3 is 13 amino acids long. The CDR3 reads CASSSRGRGEAFF. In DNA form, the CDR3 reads TGTGCCAGCAGCTCGAGGGGGCGCGGTGAAGCTTTCTTT.

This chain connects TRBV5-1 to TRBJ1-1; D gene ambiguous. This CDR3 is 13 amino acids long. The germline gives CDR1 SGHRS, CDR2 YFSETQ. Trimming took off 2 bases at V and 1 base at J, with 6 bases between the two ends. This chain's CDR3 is CASSFYGNTEAFF. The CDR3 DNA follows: TGCGCCAGCAGCTTCTATGGGAACACTGAAGCTTTCTTT.

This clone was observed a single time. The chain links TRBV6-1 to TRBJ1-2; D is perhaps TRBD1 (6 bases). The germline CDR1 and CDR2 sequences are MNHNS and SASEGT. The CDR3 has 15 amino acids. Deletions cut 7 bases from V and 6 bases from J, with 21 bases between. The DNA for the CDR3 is TGTGCCAGCAACTTAGAGGGGGGGGCGTTTAATGGCTACACCTTC. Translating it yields CASNLEGGAFNGYTF.

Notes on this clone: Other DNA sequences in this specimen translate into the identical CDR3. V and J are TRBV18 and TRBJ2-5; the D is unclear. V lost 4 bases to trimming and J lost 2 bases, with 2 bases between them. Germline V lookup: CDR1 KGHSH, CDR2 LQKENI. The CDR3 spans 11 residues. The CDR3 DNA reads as TGTGCCAGCTCACAGCAAGAGACCCAGTACTTC. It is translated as CASSQQETQYF.

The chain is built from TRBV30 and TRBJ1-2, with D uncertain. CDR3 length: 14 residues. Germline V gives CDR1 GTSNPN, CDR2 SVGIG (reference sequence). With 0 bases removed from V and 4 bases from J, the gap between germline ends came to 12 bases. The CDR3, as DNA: TGTGCCTGGAGTGTACAAAGGGTAGCCTATGGCTACACCTTC. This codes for CAWSVQRVAYGYTF. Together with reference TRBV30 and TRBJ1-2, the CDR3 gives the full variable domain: SQTIHQWPATLVQPVGSPLSLECTVEGTSNPNLYWYRQAAGRGLQLLFYSVGIGQISSEVPQNLSASRPQDRQFILSSKKLLLSDSGFYLCAWSVQRVAYGYTFGSGTRLTVV.

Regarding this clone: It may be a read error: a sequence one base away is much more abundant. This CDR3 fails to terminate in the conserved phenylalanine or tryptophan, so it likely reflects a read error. Here the CDR3 DNA reads TGTGCCAGCAGCCCGGGGTATGATTCTGAAGCTTTCTCT. Amino acids: CASSPGYDSEAFS. The rearrangement links TRBV9 to TRBJ1-1; D unresolved. The CDR3 is 13 amino acids. V lost 4 bases and J lost 6, with 13 bases in between. The V gene's germline CDR1 is SGDLS and CDR2 YYNGEE.

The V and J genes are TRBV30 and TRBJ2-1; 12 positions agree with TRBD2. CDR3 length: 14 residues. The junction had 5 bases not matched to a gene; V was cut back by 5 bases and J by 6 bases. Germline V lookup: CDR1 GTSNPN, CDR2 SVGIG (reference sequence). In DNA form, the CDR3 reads TGTGCCTGGGCAGGACTAGCGGGATCCAATGAGCAGTTCTTC. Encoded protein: CAWAGLAGSNEQFF.

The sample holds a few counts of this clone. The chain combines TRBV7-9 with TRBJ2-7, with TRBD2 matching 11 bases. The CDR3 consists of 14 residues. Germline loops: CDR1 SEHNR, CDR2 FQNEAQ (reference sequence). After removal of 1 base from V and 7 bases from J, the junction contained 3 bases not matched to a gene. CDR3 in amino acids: CASSLERLAGEQYF. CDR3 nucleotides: TGTGCCAGCAGCTTAGAAAGACTAGCGGGGGAGCAGTACTTC. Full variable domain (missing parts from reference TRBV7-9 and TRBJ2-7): DTGVSQNPRHKITKRGQNVTFRCDPISEHNRLYWYRQTLGQGPEFLTYFQNEAQLEKSRLLSDRFSAERPKGSFSTLEIQRTEQGDSAMYLCASSLERLAGEQYFGPGTRLTVT.

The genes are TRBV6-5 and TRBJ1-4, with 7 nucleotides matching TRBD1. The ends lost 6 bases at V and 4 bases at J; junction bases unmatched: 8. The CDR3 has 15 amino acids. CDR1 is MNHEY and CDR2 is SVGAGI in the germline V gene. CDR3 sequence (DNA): TGTGCCAGCAGCCCCGGGACAGCCTTTAATGAAAAACTGTTTTTT. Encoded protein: CASSPGTAFNEKLFF.

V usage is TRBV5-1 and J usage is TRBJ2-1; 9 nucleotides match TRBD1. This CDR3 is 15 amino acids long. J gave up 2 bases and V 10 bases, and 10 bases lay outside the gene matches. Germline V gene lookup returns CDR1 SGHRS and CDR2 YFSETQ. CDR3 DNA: TGCGCCTCTATATCCGGGACAGGGACCTACAATGAGCAGTTCTTC. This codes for CASISGTGTYNEQFF.

The CDR3 reads CASSQLGTGRWGNQPQHF. The CDR3 DNA follows: TGTGCCAGCAGCCAATTGGGGACAGGGAGATGGGGCAATCAGCCCCAGCATTTT. This sequence joins TRBV16 and TRBJ1-5; 9 nucleotides match TRBD1. Germline lookup yields CDR1 KGHSY and CDR2 FQNENV. The CDR3 consists of 18 residues. The ends lost 1 base at V and 2 bases at J; junction bases unmatched: 9. Full variable domain (missing parts from reference TRBV16 and TRBJ1-5): GEEVAQTPKHLVRGEGQKAKLYCAPIKGHSYVFWYQQVLKNEFKFLISFQNENVFDETGMPKERFSAKCLPNSPCSLEIQATKLEDSAVYFCASSQLGTGRWGNQPQHFGDGTRLSIL.

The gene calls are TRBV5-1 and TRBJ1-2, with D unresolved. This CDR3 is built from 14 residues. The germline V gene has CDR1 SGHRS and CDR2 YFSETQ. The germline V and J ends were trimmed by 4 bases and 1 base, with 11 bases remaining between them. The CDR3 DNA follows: TGCGCCAGCAGCCCTCGGACGGGTAACTATGGCTACACCTTC. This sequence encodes CASSPRTGNYGYTF.

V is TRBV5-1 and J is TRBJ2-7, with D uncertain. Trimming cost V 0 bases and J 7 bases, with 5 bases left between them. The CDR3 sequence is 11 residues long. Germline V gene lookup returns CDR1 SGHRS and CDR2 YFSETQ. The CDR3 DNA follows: TGCGCCAGCAGCTTGGCGAAGGAGCAGTACTTC. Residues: CASSLAKEQYF.

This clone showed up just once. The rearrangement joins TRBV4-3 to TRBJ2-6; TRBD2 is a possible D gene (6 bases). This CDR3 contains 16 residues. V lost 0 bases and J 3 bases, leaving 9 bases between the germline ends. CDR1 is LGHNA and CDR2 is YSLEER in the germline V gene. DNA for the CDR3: TGCGCCAGCAGCCAAGACGCGGAGGGTGGGGCCAACGTCCTGACTTTC. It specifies CASSQDAEGGANVLTF.

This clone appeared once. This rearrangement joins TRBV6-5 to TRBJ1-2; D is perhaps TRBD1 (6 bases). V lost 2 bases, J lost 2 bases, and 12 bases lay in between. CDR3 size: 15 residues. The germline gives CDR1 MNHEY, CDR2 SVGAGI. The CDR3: CASSYQGMGNYGYTF. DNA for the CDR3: TGTGCCAGCAGTTACCAGGGGATGGGGAACTATGGCTACACCTTC.